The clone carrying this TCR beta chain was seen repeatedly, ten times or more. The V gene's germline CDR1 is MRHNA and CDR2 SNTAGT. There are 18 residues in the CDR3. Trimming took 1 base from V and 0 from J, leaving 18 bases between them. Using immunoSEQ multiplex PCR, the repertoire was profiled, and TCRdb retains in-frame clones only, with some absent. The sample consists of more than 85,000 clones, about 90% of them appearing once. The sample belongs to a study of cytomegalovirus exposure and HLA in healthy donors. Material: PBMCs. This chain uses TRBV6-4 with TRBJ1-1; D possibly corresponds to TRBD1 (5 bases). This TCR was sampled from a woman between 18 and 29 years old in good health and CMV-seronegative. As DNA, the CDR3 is TGTGCCAGCAGTGACTTAGGTATGGGGGGTTGGATGAACACTGAAGCTTTCTTT. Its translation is CASSDLGMGGWMNTEAFF.